Listed below are T cell receptor beta chains from one sample, sequenced in a study of T cells in Graves' hyperthyroidism and ophthalmopathy. Each CDR3 protein gets one entry after TCRdb re-called the multiplex PCR reads with MiXCR. This sample has about 460,000 distinct CDR3 sequences, with less than 25% found just once. The sequenced sample consisted of blood. Receptors were obtained from a woman between 65 and 79 years old with Graves' ophthalmopathy. The CDR3 runs from the conserved cysteine through the conserved F or W. D genes are given only for firm matches.

v_call: TRBV19
d_call: .
cdr3_aa: CASSLQAGGRGNTDTQYF

v_call: TRBV20-1
d_call: .
cdr3_aa: CSASPEPRRQETQYF

v_call: TRBV7-3
d_call: TRBD2
cdr3_aa: CASSSGTSLYNEQFF

v_call: TRBV9
d_call: TRBD2
cdr3_aa: CASSVVSGTYNEQFF

v_call: TRBV19
d_call: TRBD2
cdr3_aa: CATSGGADETQYF

v_call: TRBV28
d_call: .
cdr3_aa: CASSLNFYRPRGNTEAFF

v_call: TRBV3-1
d_call: .
cdr3_aa: CASSRSGANTEAFF

v_call: TRBV19
d_call: TRBD1
cdr3_aa: CASSPPGQGAEAFF

v_call: TRBV6-5
d_call: TRBD1
cdr3_aa: CASSNRDRGGIQETQYF

v_call: TRBV20-1
d_call: .
cdr3_aa: CSARPEGDTQYF

v_call: TRBV6-1
d_call: .
cdr3_aa: CASSAAGSHNSPLHF

v_call: TRBV19
d_call: TRBD2
cdr3_aa: CASSIQAGRTYEQYF

v_call: TRBV18
d_call: TRBD1
cdr3_aa: CASSPRQGWYNEQFF

v_call: TRBV5-6
d_call: .
cdr3_aa: CASSLRKLPQFF

v_call: TRBV4-1
d_call: TRBD2
cdr3_aa: CASSRQGTRSTGELFF

v_call: TRBV28
d_call: TRBD1
cdr3_aa: CASSLGTGSNTGELFF

v_call: TRBV20-1
d_call: TRBD1
cdr3_aa: CSARPGTDEQFF

v_call: TRBV12-5
d_call: .
cdr3_aa: CASGRDTATQYF

v_call: TRBV5-1
d_call: .
cdr3_aa: CASSHGQTYGYTF

v_call: TRBV30
d_call: .
cdr3_aa: CAWSYLGGTEAFF

v_call: TRBV7-9
d_call: .
cdr3_aa: CASSGGTVEQFF

v_call: TRBV7-3
d_call: TRBD2
cdr3_aa: CASSFTGGLAGKNTGELFF

v_call: TRBV4-1
d_call: .
cdr3_aa: CASSLRWEAIYEQFF

v_call: TRBV30
d_call: TRBD1
cdr3_aa: CAWSVGQGDYEQYF

v_call: TRBV10-1
d_call: .
cdr3_aa: CATIFLESNQPQHF

v_call: TRBV2
d_call: TRBD1
cdr3_aa: CAGTGEETQYF

v_call: TRBV10-3
d_call: TRBD2
cdr3_aa: CAIRATSGGSYEQYF

v_call: TRBV25-1
d_call: .
cdr3_aa: CASRPVGGGRTGELFF

v_call: TRBV28
d_call: .
cdr3_aa: CASSLGSGRSGYTF

v_call: TRBV5-1
d_call: TRBD2
cdr3_aa: CASRPSGRDTDTQYF

v_call: TRBV12-3/TRBV12-4
d_call: TRBD2
cdr3_aa: CASSPSGSGNEQFF

v_call: TRBV27
d_call: TRBD1
cdr3_aa: CASSSTPGQGGEQYF

v_call: TRBV6-2/TRBV6-3
d_call: .
cdr3_aa: CASRRGADSNQPQHF

v_call: TRBV3-1
d_call: .
cdr3_aa: CASSQEYTVRDTQYF

v_call: TRBV6-1
d_call: .
cdr3_aa: CASSSGGTEAFF

v_call: TRBV25-1
d_call: .
cdr3_aa: CASSEPWRDGNEQFF

v_call: TRBV20-1
d_call: TRBD1
cdr3_aa: CSADRGGNEKLFF

v_call: TRBV10-3
d_call: TRBD1
cdr3_aa: CAISGGDRAYNEQFF

v_call: TRBV2
d_call: TRBD2
cdr3_aa: CASSALAGVDEQFF

v_call: TRBV20-1
d_call: TRBD1
cdr3_aa: CSASHPGQNSPLHF

v_call: TRBV7-9
d_call: TRBD1
cdr3_aa: CASSIRDRGRETQYF

v_call: TRBV6-1
d_call: .
cdr3_aa: CASSEMVGWGYTF

v_call: TRBV20-1
d_call: .
cdr3_aa: CSAQSGFEAFF

v_call: TRBV7-3
d_call: TRBD2
cdr3_aa: CASSPNKGSGRANEQFF

v_call: TRBV28
d_call: TRBD1
cdr3_aa: CASSRTGGSDYGYTF

v_call: TRBV18
d_call: TRBD2
cdr3_aa: CASSPLAGDNEQFF

v_call: TRBV20-1
d_call: TRBD2
cdr3_aa: CSARDMGGTSGTDTQYF

v_call: TRBV20-1
d_call: .
cdr3_aa: CSAFRSLNTEAFF

v_call: TRBV4-3
d_call: .
cdr3_aa: CASSQAGGVGEKLFF

v_call: TRBV6-7
d_call: .
cdr3_aa: CASSYSRARNYGYTF

v_call: TRBV4-2
d_call: TRBD1
cdr3_aa: CASSQEHRGPNQPQHF